A single sample is the source of the 5 T cell receptor beta chains below, sequenced in a study of T cells in Graves' hyperthyroidism and ophthalmopathy. Regions amplified from RNA transcripts were the TCR beta CDR3 regions. HTBI primers were used for first-round RT-PCR of the TCR CDR3. TCRdb re-called the multiplex PCR reads through MiXCR, storing one row per CDR3 protein. The sample carries more than 350,000 distinct CDR3 sequences, 17% recorded once. The sample was blood. The receptors were sampled from a woman younger than 45 with Graves' hyperthyroidism that later progressed to Graves' ophthalmopathy.

The sample holds many counts of this clonotype. This CDR3 is CASSPTGTSNSEQYF. The CDR3 nucleotides are TGTGCCAGCTCACCCACCGGGACTAGCAACAGCGAGCAGTACTTC. The chain links TRBV18 to TRBJ2-7; 9 positions agree with TRBD2. The germline V gene encodes CDR1 KGHSH and CDR2 LQKENI. With V trimmed by 3 bases and J by 6 bases, 9 bases remained unmatched. The CDR3 has 15 residues.

The gene calls are TRBV13 and TRBJ1-2; no firm D call. The germline V and J ends were trimmed by 1 base and 5 bases, with 8 bases remaining between them. Germline V lookup: CDR1 PRHDT, CDR2 FYEKMQ (reference sequence). The CDR3 runs 13 residues. For the CDR3, the DNA is TGTGCCAGCAGCTTAGACAGAACTTATGGCTACACCTTC. Protein sequence: CASSLDRTYGYTF.

This clonotype was recorded many times. CDR3 nucleotide sequence: TGTGCCAGTACGAACAGGGGGAATGGCTACACCTTC. Amino acid sequence: CASTNRGNGYTF. V gene TRBV19 combines with J gene TRBJ1-2; 8 bases match TRBD1. Germline V gene sequence: CDR1 LNHDA, CDR2 SQIVND (reference sequence). The CDR3 totals 12 residues. V shed 7 bases, J shed 6 bases, and the junction held 4 bases outside the gene matches.

In this sample, this clonotype turned up many times. The V and J genes are TRBV4-1 and TRBJ1-1; D ambiguous. This CDR3 contains 14 residues. V was shortened by 1 base and J by 1 base, with 7 bases between the two germline ends. CDR1 MGHRA and CDR2 YSYEKL come from the germline V gene. The CDR3 coding sequence is TGCGCCAGCAGCCAAGTCAGGCCGAACACTGAAGCTTTCTTT. It codes for CASSQVRPNTEAFF.

This clonotype came up many times. The chain joins TRBV27 to TRBJ1-1; D is perhaps TRBD1 (5 bases). The CDR3 covers 15 residues. CDR1 is MNHEY and CDR2 is SMNVEV in the germline V gene (reference sequence). V lost 8 bases and J 5 bases, leaving 21 bases between the germline ends. The CDR3 sequence: CASGIWGLPGTEAFF. CDR3 DNA: TGTGCCAGCGGGATTTGGGGACTCCCGGGGACTGAAGCTTTCTTT.